This record covers a single T cell receptor beta chain. The antigen remains unidentified. The data are from a study of shared clonotypes between healthy human individuals. The CDR3 extends over 15 amino acids. The V gene lost 0 bases and the J gene lost 5 bases, with 14 bases spanning the gap. Germline-derived CDR1 and CDR2 are SGDLS and YYNGEE. Over several immunoSEQ plates, each subset's genomic DNA was distributed in even portions. In the original analysis: Filtering differed, since immunoSEQ gave only junction sequences and no quality scores. The data were produced by immunoSEQ multiplex PCR, yet TCRdb's version contains in-frame clones alone and is incomplete. V and J calls and clone size are as listed in that table; D and trimming were resolved from the DNA. The sample contains about 2.2 million clones, about 94% of which appear only once. Naive CD8 cells lacked CD45RO and underwent positive selection for CCR7, leaving out terminally differentiated effector memory CD45RA+ cells. Only Caucasian adults living in Nashville, Tennessee served as donors.

Study-wide results and caveats: Non-shared clonotypes displayed generation probabilities falling below those of clonotypes present in all four donors.

Sequencing was performed on naive CD8+ T cells from PBMCs. This chain uses TRBV9 with TRBJ1-1; maybe TRBD1 (5 bases). The receptor was derived from a man younger than 30 in good health. Some clones in this sample may be carry-over from other donors' samples. The CDR3 protein is CASSVVATRGTEAFF. The CDR3 DNA is TGTGCCAGCAGCGTAGTAGCCACTCGGGGGACTGAAGCTTTCTTT.